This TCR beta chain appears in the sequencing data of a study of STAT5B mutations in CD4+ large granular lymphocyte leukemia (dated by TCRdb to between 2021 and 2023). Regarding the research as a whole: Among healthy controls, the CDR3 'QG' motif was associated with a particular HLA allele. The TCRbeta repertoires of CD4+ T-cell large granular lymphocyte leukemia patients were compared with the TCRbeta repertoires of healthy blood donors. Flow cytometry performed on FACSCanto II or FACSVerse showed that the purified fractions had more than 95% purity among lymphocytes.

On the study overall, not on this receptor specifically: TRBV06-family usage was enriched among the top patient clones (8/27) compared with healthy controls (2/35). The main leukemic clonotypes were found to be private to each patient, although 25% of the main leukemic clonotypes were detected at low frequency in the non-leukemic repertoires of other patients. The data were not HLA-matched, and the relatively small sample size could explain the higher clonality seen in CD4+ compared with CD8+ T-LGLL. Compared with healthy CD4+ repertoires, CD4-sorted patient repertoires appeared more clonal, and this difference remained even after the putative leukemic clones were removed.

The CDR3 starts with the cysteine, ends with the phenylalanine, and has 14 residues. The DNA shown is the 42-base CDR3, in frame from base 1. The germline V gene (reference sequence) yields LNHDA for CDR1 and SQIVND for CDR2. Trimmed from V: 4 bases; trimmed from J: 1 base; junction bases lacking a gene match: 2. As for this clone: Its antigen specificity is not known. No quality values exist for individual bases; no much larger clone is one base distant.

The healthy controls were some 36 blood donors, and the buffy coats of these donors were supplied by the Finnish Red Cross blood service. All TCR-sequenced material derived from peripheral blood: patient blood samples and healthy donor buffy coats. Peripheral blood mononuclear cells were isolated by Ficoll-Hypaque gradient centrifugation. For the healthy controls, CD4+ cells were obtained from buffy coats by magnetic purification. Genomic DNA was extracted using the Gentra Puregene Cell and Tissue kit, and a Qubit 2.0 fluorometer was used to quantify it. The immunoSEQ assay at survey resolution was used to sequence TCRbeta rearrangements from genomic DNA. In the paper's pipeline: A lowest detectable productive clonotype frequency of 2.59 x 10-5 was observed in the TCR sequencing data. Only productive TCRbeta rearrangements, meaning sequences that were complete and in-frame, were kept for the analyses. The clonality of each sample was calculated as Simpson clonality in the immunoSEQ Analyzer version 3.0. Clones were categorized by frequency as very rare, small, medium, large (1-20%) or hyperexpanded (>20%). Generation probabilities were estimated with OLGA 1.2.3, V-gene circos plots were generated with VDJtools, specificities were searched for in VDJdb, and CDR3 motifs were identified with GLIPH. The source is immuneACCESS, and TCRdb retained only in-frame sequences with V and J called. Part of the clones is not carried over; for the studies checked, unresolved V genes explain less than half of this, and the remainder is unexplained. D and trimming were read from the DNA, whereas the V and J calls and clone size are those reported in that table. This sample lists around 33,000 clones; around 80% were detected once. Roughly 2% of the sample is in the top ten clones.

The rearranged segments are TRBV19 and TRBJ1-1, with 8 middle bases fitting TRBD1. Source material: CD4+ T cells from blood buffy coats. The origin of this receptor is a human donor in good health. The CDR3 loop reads CASSKGTGNTEAFF. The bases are TGTGCCAGTAGTAAAGGGACAGGGAACACTGAAGCTTTCTTT.